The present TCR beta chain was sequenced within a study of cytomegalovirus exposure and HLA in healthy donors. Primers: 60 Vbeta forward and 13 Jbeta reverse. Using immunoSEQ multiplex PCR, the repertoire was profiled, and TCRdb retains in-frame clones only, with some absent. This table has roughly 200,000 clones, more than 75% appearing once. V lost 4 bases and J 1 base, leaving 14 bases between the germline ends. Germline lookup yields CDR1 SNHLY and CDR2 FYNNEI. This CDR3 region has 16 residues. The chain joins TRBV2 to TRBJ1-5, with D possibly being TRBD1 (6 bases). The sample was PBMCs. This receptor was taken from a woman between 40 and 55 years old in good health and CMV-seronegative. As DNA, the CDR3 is TGTGCCAGCAGTGTTTTAGGACAGATAAGCAATCAGCCCCAGCATTTT. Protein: CASSVLGQISNQPQHF.